This T cell receptor beta chain was identified in a study of CD8 T cells in ankylosing spondylitis. Findings and caveats of the study: With a CD8+ phenotype, disease-linked clones were relatively rare in peripheral blood. Some of the motif variants had earlier been found in reactive arthritis patients' fluid and blood. Disease-linked clones reportedly showed significant enrichment in matched ankylosing spondylitis synovial fluid.

This clonotype has a handful of counts. Antigen specificity is unknown. V lost 3 bases and J lost 12; bases outside the gene matches: 11. Germline CDR1 and CDR2: MNHEY and SVGAGI. The CDR3 runs to 14 residues. Molecular-barcoded quantitative 5'-RACE produced these TCR beta libraries. A single record per CDR3 protein comes from TCRdb applying MiXCR to the 5' RACE reads. The table lists 250,000 to 350,000 distinct CDR3 sequences, 20% of them singletons, with 3.5% in the top ten. J is TRBJ2-1 and V is TRBV6-5, with 7 bases fitting TRBD2. The sequenced material came from blood, either unsorted or a sorted T cell fraction (not recorded which). The origin of this receptor is a female donor with ankylosing spondylitis or in good health (not recorded which). The CDR3 DNA sequence: TGTGCCAGCAGTTATCAGCGGGGTCTCAAGTCGCAGTTCTTC. It is translated as CASSYQRGLKSQFF.